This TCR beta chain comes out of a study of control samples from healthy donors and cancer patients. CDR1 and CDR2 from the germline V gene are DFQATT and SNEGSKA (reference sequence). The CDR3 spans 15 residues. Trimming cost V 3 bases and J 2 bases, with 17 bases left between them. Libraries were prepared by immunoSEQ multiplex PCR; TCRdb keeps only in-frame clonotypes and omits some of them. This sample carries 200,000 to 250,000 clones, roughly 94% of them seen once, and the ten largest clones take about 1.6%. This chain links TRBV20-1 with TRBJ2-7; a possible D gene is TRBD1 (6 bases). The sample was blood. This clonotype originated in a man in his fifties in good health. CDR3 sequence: CSASARQVIPYEQYF. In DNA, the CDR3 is TGCAGTGCTAGTGCCCGACAGGTCATCCCCTACGAGCAGTACTTC.